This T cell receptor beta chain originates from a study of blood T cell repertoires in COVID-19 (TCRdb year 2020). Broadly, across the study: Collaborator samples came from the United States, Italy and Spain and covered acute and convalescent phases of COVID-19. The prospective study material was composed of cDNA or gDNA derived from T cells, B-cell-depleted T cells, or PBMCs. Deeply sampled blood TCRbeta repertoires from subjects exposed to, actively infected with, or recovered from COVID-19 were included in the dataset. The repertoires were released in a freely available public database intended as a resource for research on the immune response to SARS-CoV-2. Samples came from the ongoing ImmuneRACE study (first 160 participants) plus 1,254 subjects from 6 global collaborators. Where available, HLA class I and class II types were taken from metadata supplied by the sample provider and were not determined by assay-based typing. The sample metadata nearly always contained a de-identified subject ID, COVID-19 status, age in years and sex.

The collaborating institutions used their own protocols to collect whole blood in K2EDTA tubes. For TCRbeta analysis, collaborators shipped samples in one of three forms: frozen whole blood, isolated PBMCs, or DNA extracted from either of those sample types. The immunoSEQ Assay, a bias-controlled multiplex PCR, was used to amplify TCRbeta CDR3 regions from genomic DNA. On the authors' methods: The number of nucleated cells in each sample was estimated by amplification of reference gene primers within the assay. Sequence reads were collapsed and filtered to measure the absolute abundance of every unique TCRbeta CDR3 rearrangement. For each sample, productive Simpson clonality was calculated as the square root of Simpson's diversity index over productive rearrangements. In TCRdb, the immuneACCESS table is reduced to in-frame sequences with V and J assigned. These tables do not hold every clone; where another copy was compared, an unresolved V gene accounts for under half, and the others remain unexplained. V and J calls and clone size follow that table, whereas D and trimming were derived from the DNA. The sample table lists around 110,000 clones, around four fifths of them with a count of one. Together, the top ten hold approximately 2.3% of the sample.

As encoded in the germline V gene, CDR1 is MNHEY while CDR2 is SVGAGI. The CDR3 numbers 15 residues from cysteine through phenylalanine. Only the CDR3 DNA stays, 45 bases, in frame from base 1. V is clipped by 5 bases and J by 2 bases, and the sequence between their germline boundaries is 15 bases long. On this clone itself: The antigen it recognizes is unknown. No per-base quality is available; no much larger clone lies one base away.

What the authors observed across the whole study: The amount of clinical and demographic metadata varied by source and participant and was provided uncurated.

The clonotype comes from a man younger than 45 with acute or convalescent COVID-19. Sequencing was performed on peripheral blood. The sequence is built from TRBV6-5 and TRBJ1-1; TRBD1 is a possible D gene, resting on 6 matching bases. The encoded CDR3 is CASSLLNRANTEAFF. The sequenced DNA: TGTGCCAGCAGTCTCCTGAACAGGGCAAACACTGAAGCTTTCTTT.